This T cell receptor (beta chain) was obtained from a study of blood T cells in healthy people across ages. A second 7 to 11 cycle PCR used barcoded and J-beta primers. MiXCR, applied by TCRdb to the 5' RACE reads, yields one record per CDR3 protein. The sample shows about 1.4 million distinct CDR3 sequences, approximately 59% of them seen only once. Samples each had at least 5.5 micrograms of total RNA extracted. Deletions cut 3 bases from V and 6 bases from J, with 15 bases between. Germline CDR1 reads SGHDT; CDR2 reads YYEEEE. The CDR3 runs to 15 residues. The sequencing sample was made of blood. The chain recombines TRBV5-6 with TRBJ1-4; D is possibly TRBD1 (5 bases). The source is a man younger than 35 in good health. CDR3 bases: TGTGCCAGCAGCTCCCTCCGGGACGCGGATGAAAAACTGTTTTTT. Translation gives CASSSLRDADEKLFF.